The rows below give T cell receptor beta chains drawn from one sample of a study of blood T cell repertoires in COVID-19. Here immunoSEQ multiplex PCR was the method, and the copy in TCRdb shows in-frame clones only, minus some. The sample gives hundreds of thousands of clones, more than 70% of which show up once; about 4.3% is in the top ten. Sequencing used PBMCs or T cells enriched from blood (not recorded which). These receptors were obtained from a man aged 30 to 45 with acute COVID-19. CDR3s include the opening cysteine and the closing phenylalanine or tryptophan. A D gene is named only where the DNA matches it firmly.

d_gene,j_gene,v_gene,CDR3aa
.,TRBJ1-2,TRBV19,CASSIPGAGYGYTF
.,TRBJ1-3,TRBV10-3,CAISGRDSGNTIYF
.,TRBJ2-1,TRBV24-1,CATSFTNEQFF
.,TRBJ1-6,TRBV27,CASSPQQGSSYNSPLHF
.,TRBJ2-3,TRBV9,CASSLQSADTQYF
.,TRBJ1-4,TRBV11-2,CASSLEGPGQITNEKLFF
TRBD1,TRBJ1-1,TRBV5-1,CASSWGQGGTEAFF
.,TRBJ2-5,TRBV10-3,CAISESRVQETQYF
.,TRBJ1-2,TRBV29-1,CSVGGNSGYTF
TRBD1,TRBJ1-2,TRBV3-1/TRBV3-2,CASSQGTGGVYGYTF
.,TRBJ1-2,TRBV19,CASRRSTHYGYTF
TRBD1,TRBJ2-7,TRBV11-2,CASSTSRDRVNEQYF
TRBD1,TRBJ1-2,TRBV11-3,CASSLVETGKSSYTF
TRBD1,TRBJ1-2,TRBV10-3,CAISGDRVGGYTF
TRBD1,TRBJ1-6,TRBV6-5,CASRMDRGKNSPLHF
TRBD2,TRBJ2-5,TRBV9,CASSVGLAGAQQETQYF
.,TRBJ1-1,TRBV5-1,CASRGVALEAFF
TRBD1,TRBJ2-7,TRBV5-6,CASSRDRDEQYF
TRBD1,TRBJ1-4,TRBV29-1,CSGRTGAGEKLFF
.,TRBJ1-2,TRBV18,CASSAGAHGYTF
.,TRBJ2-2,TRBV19,CASSLRQSGKAGELFF
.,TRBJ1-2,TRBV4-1,CASSPVGGTYGYTF
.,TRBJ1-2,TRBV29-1,CSVAMTGYGYTF
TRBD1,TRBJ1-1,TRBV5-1,CASSLSGGDRGEKAFF
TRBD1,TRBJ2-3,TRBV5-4,CASSPGQGADTQYF
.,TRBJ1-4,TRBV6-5,CASSSRGLEKLFF
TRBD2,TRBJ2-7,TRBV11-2,CASSLGAGARWEQYF
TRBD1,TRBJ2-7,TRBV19,CASSMVPGQGYEQYF
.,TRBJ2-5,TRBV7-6,CASSLEGDGGTQYF
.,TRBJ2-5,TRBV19,CASSIDSAGVGETQYF
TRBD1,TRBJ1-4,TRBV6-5,CASSSSGTGGGKLFF
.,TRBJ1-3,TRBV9,CASAGAGNTIYF
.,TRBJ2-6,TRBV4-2,CASSPGTFTGANVLTF
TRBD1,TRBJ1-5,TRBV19,CASSKRGQNQPQHF
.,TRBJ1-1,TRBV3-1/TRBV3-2,CASSLMNTEAFF
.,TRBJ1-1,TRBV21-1,CASSDHRDTEAFF
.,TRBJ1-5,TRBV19,CASSLGRSYQPQHF
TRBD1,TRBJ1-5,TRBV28,CASTPDRVQPQHF
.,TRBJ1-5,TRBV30,CAWSVLDRNQPQHF
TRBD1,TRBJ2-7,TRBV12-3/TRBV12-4,CASSYDRVYEQYF
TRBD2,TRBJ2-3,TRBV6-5,CASSQLAGGPDTQYF
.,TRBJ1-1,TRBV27,CASSPQGYTEAFF
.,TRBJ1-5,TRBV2,CASSIGQIYNQPQHF
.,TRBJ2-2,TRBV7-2,CASSFGRTGVGWTGELFF
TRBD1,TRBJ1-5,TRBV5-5,CASSPTGAPNQPQHF